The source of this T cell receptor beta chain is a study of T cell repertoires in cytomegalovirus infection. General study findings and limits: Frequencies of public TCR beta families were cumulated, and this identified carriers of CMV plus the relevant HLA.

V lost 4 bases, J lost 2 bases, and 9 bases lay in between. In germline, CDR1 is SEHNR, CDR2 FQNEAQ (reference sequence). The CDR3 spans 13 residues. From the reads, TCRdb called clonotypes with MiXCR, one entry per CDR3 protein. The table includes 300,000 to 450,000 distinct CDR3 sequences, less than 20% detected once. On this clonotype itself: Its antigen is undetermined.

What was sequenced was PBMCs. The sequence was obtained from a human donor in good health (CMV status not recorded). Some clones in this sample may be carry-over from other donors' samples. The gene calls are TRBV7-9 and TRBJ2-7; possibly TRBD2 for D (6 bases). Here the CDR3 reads CASSYTSTYEQYF. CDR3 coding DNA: TGTGCCAGCAGCTATACTAGCACCTACGAGCAGTACTTC.